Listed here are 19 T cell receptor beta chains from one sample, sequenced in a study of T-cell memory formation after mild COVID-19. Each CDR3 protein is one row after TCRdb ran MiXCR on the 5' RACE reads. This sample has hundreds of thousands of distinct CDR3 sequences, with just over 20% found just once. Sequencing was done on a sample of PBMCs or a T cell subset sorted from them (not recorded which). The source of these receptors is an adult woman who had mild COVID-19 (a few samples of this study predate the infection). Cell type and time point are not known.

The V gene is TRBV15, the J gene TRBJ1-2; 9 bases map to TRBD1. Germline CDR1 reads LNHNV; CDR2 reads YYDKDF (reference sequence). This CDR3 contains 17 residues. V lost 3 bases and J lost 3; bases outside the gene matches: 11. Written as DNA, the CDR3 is TGTGCCACCAGCAGCTACTTCGGACAGGGGAGCTACTATGGCTACACCTTC. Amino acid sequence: CATSSYFGQGSYYGYTF.

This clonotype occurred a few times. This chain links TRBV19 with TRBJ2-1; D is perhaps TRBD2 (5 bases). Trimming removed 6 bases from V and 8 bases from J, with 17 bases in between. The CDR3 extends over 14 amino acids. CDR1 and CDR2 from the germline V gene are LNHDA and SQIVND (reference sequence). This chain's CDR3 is CASSPSTRPDEQFF. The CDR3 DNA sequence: TGTGCCAGTAGCCCCTCTACTAGGCCCGATGAGCAGTTCTTC.

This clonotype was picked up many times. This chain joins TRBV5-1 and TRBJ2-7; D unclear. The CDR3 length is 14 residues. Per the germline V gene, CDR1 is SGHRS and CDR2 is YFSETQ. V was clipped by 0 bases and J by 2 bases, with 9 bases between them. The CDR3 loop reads CASSLEARTYEQYF. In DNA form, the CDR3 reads TGCGCCAGCAGCTTGGAGGCACGGACCTACGAGCAGTACTTC.

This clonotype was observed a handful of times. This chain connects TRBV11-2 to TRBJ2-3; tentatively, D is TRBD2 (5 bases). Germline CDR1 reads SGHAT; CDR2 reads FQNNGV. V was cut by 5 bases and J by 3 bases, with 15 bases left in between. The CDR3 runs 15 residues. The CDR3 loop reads CASSSRGWRTDTQYF. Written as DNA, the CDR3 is TGTGCCAGCAGCAGCCGGGGTTGGAGGACAGATACGCAGTATTTT.

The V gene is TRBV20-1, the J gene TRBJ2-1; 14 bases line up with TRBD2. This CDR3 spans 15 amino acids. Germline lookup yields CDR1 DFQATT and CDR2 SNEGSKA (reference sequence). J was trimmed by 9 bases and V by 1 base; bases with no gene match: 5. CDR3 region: CSARGGLAGGGEQFF. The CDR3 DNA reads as TGCAGTGCTAGAGGCGGACTAGCGGGAGGAGGTGAGCAGTTCTTC.

The CDR3 loop reads CASSLDGGTGELFF. Here the CDR3 DNA reads TGCGCCAGCAGCTTGGACGGCGGCACCGGGGAGCTGTTTTTT. This chain joins TRBV5-1 and TRBJ2-2, with D unresolved. Between the trimmed V and J ends, which lost 0 bases and 4 bases, there was a span of 7 bases. In germline, CDR1 is SGHRS, CDR2 YFSETQ. The CDR3 loop spans 14 amino acids.

DNA of the CDR3: TGTGCCACCAGTGATTTGGATAGAGCGGGAGCCAGGGAGACCCAGTACTTC. Protein sequence: CATSDLDRAGARETQYF. The V gene is TRBV24-1, the J gene TRBJ2-5; 8 nucleotides agree with TRBD2. The germline V gene encodes CDR1 KGHDR and CDR2 SFDVKD. V was clipped by 0 bases and J by 5 bases; unmatched bases: 10. The CDR3 is 17 residues long.

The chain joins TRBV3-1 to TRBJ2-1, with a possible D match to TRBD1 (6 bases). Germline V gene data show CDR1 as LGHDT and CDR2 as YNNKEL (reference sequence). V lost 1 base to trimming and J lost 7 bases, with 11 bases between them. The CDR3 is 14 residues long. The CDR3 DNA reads TGTGCCAGCAGCCAAGGGACAGAGTGGAATGAGCAGTTCTTC. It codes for CASSQGTEWNEQFF.

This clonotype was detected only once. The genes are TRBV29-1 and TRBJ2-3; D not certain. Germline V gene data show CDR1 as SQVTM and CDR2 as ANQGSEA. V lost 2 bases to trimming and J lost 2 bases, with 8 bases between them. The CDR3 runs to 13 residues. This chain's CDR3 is CSVEIVFTDTQYF. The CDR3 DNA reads TGCAGCGTTGAAATTGTCTTCACAGATACGCAGTATTTT.

This CDR3 is CASSPGGTQQYF. CDR3 bases: TGTGCCAGCAGCCCCGGAGGGACACAGCAGTACTTC. This chain links TRBV3-1 with TRBJ2-7, with D perhaps being TRBD1 or TRBD2 (6 bases each). Germline lookup yields CDR1 LGHDT and CDR2 YNNKEL (reference sequence). The CDR3 runs to 12 residues. Trimming removed 4 bases at V and 8 bases at J, with 12 bases between.

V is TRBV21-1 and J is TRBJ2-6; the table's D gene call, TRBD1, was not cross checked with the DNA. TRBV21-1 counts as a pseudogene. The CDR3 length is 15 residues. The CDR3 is CASPPQDSGANVLTF. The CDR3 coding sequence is TGTGCGAGCCCCCCTCAGGACTCTGGGGCCAACGTCCTGACTTTC.

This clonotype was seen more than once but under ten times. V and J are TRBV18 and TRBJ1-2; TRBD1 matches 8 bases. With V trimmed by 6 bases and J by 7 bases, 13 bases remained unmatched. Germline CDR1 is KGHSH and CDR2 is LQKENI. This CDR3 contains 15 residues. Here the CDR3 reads CASSPVLDRGSGYTF. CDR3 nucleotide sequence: TGTGCCAGCTCCCCAGTCCTCGACAGGGGCTCTGGCTACACCTTC.

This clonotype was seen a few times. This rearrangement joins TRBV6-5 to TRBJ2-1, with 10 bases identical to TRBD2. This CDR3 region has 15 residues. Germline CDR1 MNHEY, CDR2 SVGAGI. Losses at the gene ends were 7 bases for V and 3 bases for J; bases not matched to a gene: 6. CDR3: CASTPGLAVYNEQFF. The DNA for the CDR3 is TGTGCCAGCACTCCAGGACTAGCGGTCTACAATGAGCAGTTCTTC.

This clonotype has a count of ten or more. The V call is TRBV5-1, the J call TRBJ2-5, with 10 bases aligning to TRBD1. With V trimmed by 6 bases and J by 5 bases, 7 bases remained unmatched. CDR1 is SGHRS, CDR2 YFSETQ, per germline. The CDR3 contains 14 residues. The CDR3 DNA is TGCGCCAGCAACGGACAGGGGGTCGGGGAGACCCAGTACTTC. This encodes CASNGQGVGETQYF.

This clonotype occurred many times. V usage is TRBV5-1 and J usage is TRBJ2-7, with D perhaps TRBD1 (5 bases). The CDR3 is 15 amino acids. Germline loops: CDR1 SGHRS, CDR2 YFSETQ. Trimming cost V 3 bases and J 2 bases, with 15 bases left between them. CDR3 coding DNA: TGCGCCAGCAGCTCCGCTGGACGGACAACCTACGAGCAGTACTTC. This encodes CASSSAGRTTYEQYF.

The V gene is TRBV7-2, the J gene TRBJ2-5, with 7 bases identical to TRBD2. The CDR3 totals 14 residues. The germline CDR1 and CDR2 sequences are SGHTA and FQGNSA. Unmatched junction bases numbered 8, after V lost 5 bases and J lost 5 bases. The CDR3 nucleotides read TGTGCCAGCAGCGCCCCCGGGGGGATGGAGACCCAGTACTTC. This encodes CASSAPGGMETQYF.

The CDR3 spells CASSGGLAGSYEQYF. In DNA form, the CDR3 reads TGTGCCAGCAGCGGGGGACTAGCGGGGTCCTACGAGCAGTACTTC. This chain links TRBV5-5 with TRBJ2-7; 13 bases fit TRBD2. Unmatched junction bases numbered 2, after V lost 4 bases and J lost 1 base. CDR1 SGHKS and CDR2 YYEKEE come from the germline V gene (reference sequence). The CDR3 has 15 residues.

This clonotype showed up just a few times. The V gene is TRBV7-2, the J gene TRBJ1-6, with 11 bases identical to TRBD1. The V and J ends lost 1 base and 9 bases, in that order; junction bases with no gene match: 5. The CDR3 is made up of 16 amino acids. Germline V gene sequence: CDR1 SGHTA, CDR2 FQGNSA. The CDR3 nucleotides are TGTGCCAGCAGCTTAGGGGTGGGACAGGGGGGTTCACCCCTCCACTTT. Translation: CASSLGVGQGGSPLHF.

The CDR3 DNA follows: TGTGCCAGCAGCTCCCCGTTGGGGCAGAGGAACTATGGCTACACCTTC. Translating it yields CASSSPLGQRNYGYTF. J is TRBJ1-2 and V is TRBV11-2; maybe TRBD1 (5 bases). Looked up from germline, CDR1 is SGHAT and CDR2 is FQNNGV. The ends were cut back, 4 bases at V and 2 bases at J, with 17 bases in the middle. This CDR3 comprises 16 residues.